Listed below are T cell receptor beta chains from one sample, sequenced in a study of control samples from healthy donors and cancer patients. Some clones are missing from TCRdb's copy, which holds only in-frame ones; the method was immunoSEQ multiplex PCR. The sample comprises roughly 170,000 clones, 80% to 90% of which are singletons, and 4% to 6% rests with the top ten. Sequencing was carried out using blood. The receptors were sampled from a woman aged 25 to 39 in good health. Each CDR3 is given with its conserved first and last residue. The order of the fields is CDR3 DNA, CDR3 protein, clone size, D gene, J gene, V gene. D genes are given only for firm matches. Part of the rows lack a size; the others show once, few, many or a class for expanded clones.

TGCGCCAGCAGCTTGGCCCGAGGGGGCGGTTCGGCCGGGGAGCTGTTTTTT CASSLARGGGSAGELFF NA TRBD1 TRBJ2-2 TRBV5-1
TGTGCCATCAGAACGGGACAGGGGGATCGGGAGACCCAGTACTTC CAIRTGQGDRETQYF once TRBD1 TRBJ2-5 TRBV10-3
TGTGCCAGCAGTGACAGCCGTAAGGAGCAGTACTTC CASSDSRKEQYF NA NA TRBJ2-7 TRBV6-1
TGTGCCAGCAGTATCCGGACAGGGGAGACGTTAGCTTTCTTT CASSIRTGETLAFF NA TRBD1 TRBJ1-1 TRBV2
TGTGCCAGCAGCGTTAGGTGGCCAAGCTCCTACGAGCAGTACTTC CASSVRWPSSYEQYF NA NA TRBJ2-7 TRBV13
TGCGCCAGCAGCCAACAGGTCAGGAATGAGCAGTTCTTC CASSQQVRNEQFF NA NA TRBJ2-1 TRBV4-1
TGTGCCAGCACCCAGGACAGGGCCAACTATGGCTACACCTTC CASTQDRANYGYTF NA TRBD1 TRBJ1-2 TRBV28
TGTGCCAGCAGTCCCCCAGGGCCCTCCCCCACAGATACGCAGTATTTT CASSPPGPSPTDTQYF NA NA TRBJ2-3 TRBV2
TGTGCCAGCAGGTCAGGGGCAACGAACACTGAAGCTTTCTTT CASRSGATNTEAFF NA NA TRBJ1-1 TRBV5-8
TGTGCCAGCAGTTTAAGTTCCCAAAACATTCAGTACTTC CASSLSSQNIQYF NA NA TRBJ2-4 TRBV27
TGTGCCAGCAGTTTAGGGCAGGGGGTTAACGAGCAGTACTTC CASSLGQGVNEQYF NA TRBD1 TRBJ2-7 TRBV28
TGCAGTGCTAGTCGGGGGCCCGGGGAGCTGTTTTTT CSASRGPGELFF NA NA TRBJ2-2 TRBV20-1
TGCGCCAGCAGCTCGAGCGGCAGGGAAGAGACCCAGTACTTC CASSSSGREETQYF NA NA TRBJ2-5 TRBV4-1
TGTGCCAGCAGTGCCGGGCCGATCAATGAAAAACTGTTTTTT CASSAGPINEKLFF NA NA TRBJ1-4 TRBV2
TGTGCCAGCAGCCCACCCGGCGGGAGATATTACAATGAGCAGTTCTTC CASSPPGGRYYNEQFF NA TRBD2 TRBJ2-1 TRBV3-1/TRBV3-2
TGTGCCAGCAGCTTGGAAGGCGGGCCGGGACACTCGTACAATGAGCAGTTCTTC CASSLEGGPGHSYNEQFF NA NA TRBJ2-1 TRBV5-4
TGTGCCAGCAGTTACCAACAGGGGTGGACCGGGGAGCTGTTTTTT CASSYQQGWTGELFF once TRBD1 TRBJ2-2 TRBV6-5
TGTGCCAGCAGCCAAGATAGAAACAGACTCTCTGGAAACACCATATATTTT CASSQDRNRLSGNTIYF few NA TRBJ1-3 TRBV4-2
TGTGCCATCAGTGAGTCCCAGGGGCGGGATGCTTTCTTT CAISESQGRDAFF NA NA TRBJ1-1 TRBV10-3
TGTGCCAGCAGCACAGCGGTTGCGGGAGAGAGAGGGATCACAGATACGCAGTATTTT CASSTAVAGERGITDTQYF few TRBD2 TRBJ2-3 TRBV7-6
TGCGCCAGCAGCTTGGCCGGGAGCTACGAGCAGTACTTC CASSLAGSYEQYF NA NA TRBJ2-7 TRBV5-1
TGTGCCAGCAGCACCCCCCCAGGCATGAACACCGGGGAGCTGTTTTTT CASSTPPGMNTGELFF NA NA TRBJ2-2 TRBV7-9
TGTGCCAGCAGACCGCTCCGGGACAGGGGTCACAATGAGCAGTTCTTC CASRPLRDRGHNEQFF NA TRBD1 TRBJ2-1 TRBV2
TGTGCCAGCAGCCAAGGGGGGCATACTGAAGCTTTCTTT CASSQGGHTEAFF NA NA TRBJ1-1 TRBV14
TGTGCCAGCAGCGAAGAGGGCGGCACGAACACCGGGGAGCTGTTTTTT CASSEEGGTNTGELFF NA NA TRBJ2-2 TRBV13
TGTTCAACGCAGGGGGCAAACACTGAAGCTTTCTTT CSTQGANTEAFF NA TRBD1 TRBJ1-1 TRBV6-5
TGTGCCAGCAGTTTATCCAGGGCAGGGAACACCGGGGAGCTGTTTTTT CASSLSRAGNTGELFF NA NA TRBJ2-2 TRBV28
TGTGCCAGCAGCCAAGTGGCTAGCGGGAGCTTTTACGAGCAGTACTTC CASSQVASGSFYEQYF once TRBD2 TRBJ2-7 TRBV4-2
TGTGCCAGCAGCTTAGAAAGGGGGGTCTCTGAAGCTTTCTTT CASSLERGVSEAFF once NA TRBJ1-1 TRBV7-8
TGTGCCAGTAGTAGCCTTCAGCGGAACACCGGGGAGCTGTTTTTT CASSSLQRNTGELFF NA NA TRBJ2-2 TRBV19
TGTGCCTTAGAATGGGGCTCCCTCTTGGGAGAGACCCAGTACTTC CALEWGSLLGETQYF NA NA TRBJ2-5 TRBV30